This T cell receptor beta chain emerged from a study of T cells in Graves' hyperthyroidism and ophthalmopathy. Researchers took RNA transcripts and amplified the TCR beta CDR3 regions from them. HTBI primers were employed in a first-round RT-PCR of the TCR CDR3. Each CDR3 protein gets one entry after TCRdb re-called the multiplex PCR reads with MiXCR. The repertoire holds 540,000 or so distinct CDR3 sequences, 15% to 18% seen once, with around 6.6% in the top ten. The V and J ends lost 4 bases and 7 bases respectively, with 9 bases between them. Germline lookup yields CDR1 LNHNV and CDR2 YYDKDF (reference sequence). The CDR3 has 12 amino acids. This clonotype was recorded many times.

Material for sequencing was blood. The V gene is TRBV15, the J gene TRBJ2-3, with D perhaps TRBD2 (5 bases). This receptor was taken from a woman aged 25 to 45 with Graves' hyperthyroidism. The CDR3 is CATSTSSNTQYF. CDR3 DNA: TGTGCCACCAGCACCTCTAGCAATACGCAGTATTTT.